This T cell receptor (beta chain) was obtained from a study of TIL therapy for anti-PD-1-resistant metastatic lung cancer (TCRdb year 2021). In the study overall: Tumors were harvested prior to any PD-1/PD-L1 blockade, after which nivolumab was administered to patients, and lymphodepletion, expanded TIL infusion and IL-2 were given to patients who progressed. Among the enrolled patients, the median age was about 52 years (range roughly 35-75), and the median tumor PD-L1 proportion score was approximately 5.9%. The cohort was predominantly lung adenocarcinoma, with a handful of EGFR-mutant and two ALK-rearranged tumors, and half of patients were current or former smokers. A median non-synonymous tumor mutation burden of roughly 1.4 mutations per megabase was determined across the cohort by whole-exome sequencing. T cell receptor beta sequencing of tumor and peripheral blood served to follow clonotypes across the tumor, the expanded TIL product, and serial blood samples. Broad study findings and their caveats: Infused TIL clonotypes partially replaced the baseline peripheral repertoire then decayed over months, with no apparent association between persistence and response. The study protocol defined all tumor marker inferences as exploratory. Because the cohort was highly selected, with more treatment-naive, never-smoker and oncogene-addicted patients than is typical, generalizability is limited.

The time point label on this specimen signifies: pre-treatment sample, taken before nivolumab and TIL therapy. A phase I trial run at two centers enrolled adults with stage 4 NSCLC between 2017 and early 2020. The samples were drawn from an open-label, single-arm phase I trial testing tumor-infiltrating lymphocyte therapy combined with nivolumab in advanced non-small cell lung cancer. Blood mononuclear cells from EDTA tubes were separated on a Ficoll gradient and snap-frozen as pellets, and DNA was extracted from the cells using a Qiagen mini-prep kit. TCR beta CDR3 regions were amplified from genomic DNA by bias-controlled multiplex PCR with the immunoSEQ v3 hsTCRB kit. The TCR libraries were sequenced on an Illumina NextSeq 500 to approximately 2.1 million read pairs for survey level or roughly 5-6.5 million read pairs for deep level. The published analysis was carried out like this. Clonality was reported by immunoSEQ Analyzer software, which also assigned V, D and J genes and filtered out non-productive sequences. To compare repertoires between infused TIL and blood, productive Simpson clonality was used along with the Morisita overlap index of productive TRB rearrangements. Absolute clonotype counts in blood were estimated as lymphocyte count times CD3+ fraction times the clone's productive frequency. The table was pulled from immuneACCESS by TCRdb, which kept in-frame rearrangements only. Such tables lose some clones; where checked, under half of the loss comes from unresolved V genes, and the rest has no known cause. Clone size and the V and J calls come from that table; the DNA yielded D and trimming. Recorded for this sample are just under 60,000 clones; around 68% of them occurred a single time. The leading ten clones occupy roughly 7.2% of the sample.

This clone came up a few times. Its specific antigen is unknown. No base qualities exist here, and no much larger clone lies one base off it. Sample: blood, taken at baseline. This TCR was recovered from a person aged 25 to 85 with non-small cell lung cancer.

The CDR3 protein is CASSTTRRASPYEQYF. The DNA sequence is TGTGCCAGCAGCACCACCCGGCGGGCTAGCCCCTACGAGCAGTACTTC. This receptor chain uses TRBV21-1 and TRBJ2-7; TRBD2 reflects the table's D call only, with no check against the DNA. TRBV21-1 is noted as a pseudogene. The CDR3 has 16 amino acids, counting the end cysteine and phenylalanine. Of all the DNA, just the CDR3 is kept, 48 bases in frame from base 1.